What follows are 15 T cell receptor beta chains derived from one specimen sequenced in a study of T cell responses to AZD1222 COVID-19 vaccine. Assay used: immunoSEQ multiplex PCR; TCRdb lists only in-frame clones, some missing. This sample has under 150,000 clones, with almost 90% found just once. Sequencing used peripheral blood, obtained on day 0 of AZD1222 vaccination. The receptors were gathered from an adult in good health.

The chain uses TRBV5-4 and TRBJ1-2; possible D gene TRBD1, 6 bases. This CDR3 is built from 14 residues. V lost 0 bases and J lost 2, with 8 bases in between. In germline, CDR1 is SGHNT, CDR2 YYREEE (reference sequence). Here the CDR3 DNA reads TGTGCCAGCAGCTTGGACAGGGCAAACTATGGCTACACCTTC. Its protein product is CASSLDRANYGYTF.

CDR3 bases: TGTGCCAGCATGTCAGGGGGGCACGAGCAGTACTTC. It codes for CASMSGGHEQYF. J is TRBJ2-7 and V is TRBV12-3 or TRBV12-4, with D perhaps matching TRBD1 (7 bases). The V end was cut by 7 bases, the J end by 5 bases, with 12 bases between. This CDR3 comprises 12 residues.

V gene TRBV24-1 combines with J gene TRBJ1-4; a possible D gene is TRBD1 (5 bases). V was cut by 2 bases and J by 4 bases, with 13 bases left in between. Germline loops: CDR1 KGHDR, CDR2 SFDVKD. This CDR3 is built from 16 residues. DNA for the CDR3: TGTGCCACCAGTGATTCACCCGGGACGGGTAATGAAAAACTGTTTTTT. Encoded protein: CATSDSPGTGNEKLFF.

This rearrangement joins TRBV28 to TRBJ1-2, with a weak D call TRBD1 (6 bases). The germline CDR1 and CDR2 sequences are MDHEN and SYDVKM. The V gene lost 1 base and the J gene lost 5 bases, with 11 bases spanning the gap. The CDR3 runs 14 residues. CDR3 sequence (DNA): TGTGCCAGCAGTTTATCGACAGGCGTTTATGGCTACACCTTC. Residues: CASSLSTGVYGYTF.

This clone has only a few counts. The rearrangement uses TRBV18 and TRBJ1-2; D remains ambiguous. Trimming cost V 8 bases and J 2 bases, with 12 bases left between them. The CDR3 extends over 13 amino acids. Germline V gene sequence: CDR1 KGHSH, CDR2 LQKENI. Here the CDR3 reads CASTEGTNYGYTF. CDR3 DNA: TGTGCCAGCACGGAAGGCACAAACTATGGCTACACCTTC.

The J gene is TRBJ1-2, the V gene TRBV30; 8 bases agree with TRBD1. Looked up from germline, CDR1 is GTSNPN and CDR2 is SVGIG (reference sequence). V trimming: 3 bases; J trimming: 0 bases; junction bases outside the gene matches: 9. This CDR3 has 16 residues. The CDR3 protein is CAWSPDRAAPNYGYTF. In DNA, the CDR3 is TGTGCCTGGAGCCCGGACAGGGCGGCCCCTAACTATGGCTACACCTTC.

V is TRBV5-6 and J is TRBJ1-2, with D perhaps TRBD1 (6 bases). Trimming took off 3 bases at V and 6 bases at J, with 18 bases between the two ends. Per the germline V gene, CDR1 is SGHDT and CDR2 is YYEEEE. This CDR3 contains 15 residues. The CDR3 protein is CASSSTHRDPDGYTF. CDR3 in DNA: TGTGCCAGCAGCTCGACCCACAGGGATCCGGATGGCTACACCTTC.

The chain links TRBV14 to TRBJ2-7, with 10 positions matching TRBD2. V lost 3 bases, J lost 5 bases, and 4 bases stayed unmatched. Germline V gene data show CDR1 as SGHDN and CDR2 as FVKESK. The CDR3 has 14 amino acids. This chain's CDR3 is CASSHSLAGDEQYF. As DNA, the CDR3 is TGTGCCAGCAGCCATAGTCTAGCGGGAGACGAGCAGTACTTC.

CDR3 DNA: TGTGCCAGCAGCTTGCCCCCAGGAACTAACTATGGCTACACCTTC. Protein sequence: CASSLPPGTNYGYTF. This chain connects TRBV5-4 to TRBJ1-2; D is uncertain. Germline V lookup: CDR1 SGHNT, CDR2 YYREEE (reference sequence). V gave up 1 base and J gave up 0 bases, with 10 bases separating them. The CDR3 sequence is 15 residues long.

The chain recombines TRBV24-1 with TRBJ2-1, with 9 bases identical to TRBD1. Germline CDR1 is KGHDR and CDR2 is SFDVKD. With 3 bases clipped from V and 2 bases from J, the junction kept 4 bases outside the gene matches. The CDR3 is 16 residues long. The CDR3 sequence is CATSDPTGGTYNEQFF. The CDR3 DNA sequence: TGTGCCACCAGTGATCCCACAGGGGGCACCTACAATGAGCAGTTCTTC.

The chain is built from TRBV4-3 and TRBJ1-3; 8 bases are a match to TRBD1. The J segment lost 6 bases and the V segment lost 0 bases, leaving 4 bases of the junction unmatched. The germline CDR1 and CDR2 sequences are LGHNA and YSLEER. This CDR3 region has 15 residues. This CDR3 reads CASSQDQGAENTIYF. In DNA, the CDR3 is TGCGCCAGCAGCCAAGACCAGGGGGCGGAAAACACCATATATTTT.

In this sample, this clone turned up once. The J gene is TRBJ1-1, the V gene TRBV6-5; D remains unclear. The CDR3 extends over 13 amino acids. Trimming stripped 8 bases from V and 6 bases from J, with 16 bases between. CDR1 is MNHEY and CDR2 is SVGAGI in the germline V gene. The CDR3 DNA follows: TGTGCCAGCGGACGCCCCTGGGGAGCTGAAGCTTTCTTT. Amino acids: CASGRPWGAEAFF.

This clone was seen a single time. The rearrangement links TRBV5-1 to TRBJ1-6; TRBD1 matches at 8 bases. Trimming removed 6 bases from V and 7 bases from J; junction bases left unmatched: 12. This CDR3 is built from 16 residues. Germline loops: CDR1 SGHRS, CDR2 YFSETQ. The CDR3 coding sequence is TGCGCCAGCAAGCGCGGACCGGACAGGGCGAATTCACCCCTCCACTTT. This translates into CASKRGPDRANSPLHF.

The chain combines TRBV6-2 or TRBV6-3 with TRBJ2-5, with TRBD1 matching over 7 bases. Germline V gene sequence: CDR1 MNHEY, CDR2 SVGEGT. The J segment lost 5 bases and the V segment lost 0 bases, leaving 6 bases of the junction unmatched. The CDR3 extends over 15 amino acids. The chain's CDR3 is CASSYSSRGSETQYF. The CDR3 DNA is TGTGCCAGCAGTTACTCGTCCAGGGGGAGTGAGACCCAGTACTTC.

The chain recombines TRBV15 with TRBJ1-2; no reliable D call. The germline gives CDR1 LNHNV, CDR2 YYDKDF (reference sequence). Trimming left V 0 bases short and J 5 bases short, with 10 bases between. The CDR3 contains 14 residues. This CDR3 is CATSRDWREYGYTF. CDR3 in DNA: TGTGCCACCAGCAGAGATTGGCGGGAATATGGCTACACCTTC. Together with reference TRBV15 and TRBJ1-2, the CDR3 gives the full variable domain: DAMVIQNPRYQVTQFGKPVTLSCSQTLNHNVMYWYQQKSSQAPKLLFHYYDKDFNNEADTPDNFQSRRPNTSFCFLDIRSPGLGDTAMYLCATSRDWREYGYTFGSGTRLTVV.